A single sample is the source of the 29 T cell receptor beta chains below, sequenced in a study of blood T cell repertoires in COVID-19. Sequencing was performed with immunoSEQ multiplex PCR; in TCRdb, only in-frame clones are kept and a portion is missing. The sample shows about 160,000 clones, 77% of them seen only once. The sequenced sample was peripheral blood. All receptors derive from a man in his 70s with acute or convalescent COVID-19.

V usage is TRBV3-1 (or the pseudogene TRBV3-2) and J usage is TRBJ2-3, with 8 nucleotides matching TRBD2. This CDR3 spans 14 amino acids. Trimming cost V 0 bases and J 6 bases; bases outside gene matches: 2. CDR1 and CDR2 from the germline V gene are LGHDT and YNNKEL (reference sequence). Here the CDR3 DNA reads TGTGCCAGCAGCCAAGACGGGGGGGCGGATACGCAGTATTTT. Protein: CASSQDGGADTQYF.

The chain couples TRBV10-3 to TRBJ2-7, with D uncertain. Per the germline V gene, CDR1 is ENHRY and CDR2 is SYGVKD. V was clipped by 3 bases and J by 0 bases, with 12 bases between them. This CDR3 contains 15 residues. This chain's CDR3 is CAISDDGSFSYEQYF. The CDR3 DNA follows: TGTGCCATCAGTGACGACGGGTCGTTCTCCTACGAGCAGTACTTC.

This chain uses TRBV28 with TRBJ1-1; D remains unclear. In germline, CDR1 is MDHEN, CDR2 SYDVKM. V lost 8 bases to trimming and J lost 1 base, with 11 bases between them. The CDR3 sequence is 13 residues long. CDR3 residues: CASLLPGNTEAFF. The DNA of the CDR3 is TGTGCCAGCTTACTACCTGGGAACACTGAAGCTTTCTTT.

This sequence joins TRBV6-5 and TRBJ2-2, with TRBD1 as a possible D gene (5 bases). There are 15 residues in the CDR3. The germline CDR1 and CDR2 sequences are MNHEY and SVGAGI. V lost 4 bases and J lost 7, with 16 bases in between. CDR3 residues: CASSSQASPLGELFF. CDR3 nucleotide sequence: TGTGCCAGCAGTTCACAGGCCTCCCCCCTCGGGGAGCTGTTTTTT.

The chain combines TRBV2 with TRBJ2-1, with D possibly TRBD1 on 5 matching bases. The germline V and J ends were trimmed by 10 bases and 7 bases, with 11 bases remaining between them. There are 11 residues in the CDR3. CDR1 is SNHLY, CDR2 FYNNEI, per germline. The CDR3 sequence: CATYQGNEQFF. The CDR3 nucleotides read TGTGCCACGTACCAGGGTAATGAGCAGTTCTTC.

V and J are TRBV9 and TRBJ2-1; 13 nucleotides align to TRBD2. Trimming removed 4 bases from V and 7 bases from J; junction bases left unmatched: 8. Germline V lookup: CDR1 SGDLS, CDR2 YYNGEE. The CDR3 covers 16 residues. In DNA, the CDR3 is TGTGCCAGCAGCCCAACTACTAGCGGGAGGGCGAATGAGCAGTTCTTC. This sequence encodes CASSPTTSGRANEQFF.

This chain connects TRBV30 to TRBJ1-1; 10 bases line up with TRBD1. V was clipped by 2 bases and J by 6 bases; unmatched bases: 3. Germline lookup yields CDR1 GTSNPN and CDR2 SVGIG (reference sequence). CDR3 length: 13 residues. The CDR3 is CAWSRDRGSEAFF. CDR3 sequence (DNA): TGTGCCTGGAGTAGGGACAGGGGCTCTGAAGCTTTCTTT.

The J gene is TRBJ1-2, the V gene TRBV28; 7 nucleotides line up with TRBD1. Trimming cost V 6 bases and J 3 bases; bases outside gene matches: 4. The CDR3 sequence is 13 residues long. Per the germline V gene, CDR1 is MDHEN and CDR2 is SYDVKM. CDR3 region: CASRLDRDYGYTF. DNA of the CDR3: TGTGCCAGCAGACTTGACAGGGACTATGGCTACACCTTC.

The rearrangement links TRBV14 to TRBJ2-1; TRBD2 matches 9 bases. V was pared by 0 bases and J by 5 bases, with 8 bases of the junction left unmatched. The CDR3 is made up of 17 amino acids. Germline V lookup: CDR1 SGHDN, CDR2 FVKESK. The CDR3 DNA follows: TGTGCCAGCAGCCAAGATCGGCTAGCGGGGTATCACAATGAGCAGTTCTTC. This translates into CASSQDRLAGYHNEQFF.

J is TRBJ2-7 and V is TRBV11-2; 10 nucleotides match TRBD1. There are 16 residues in the CDR3. The V segment lost 7 bases and the J segment 3 bases; nucleotides outside the gene matches: 12. Germline V CDR1 and CDR2: SGHAT, FQNNGV. Here the CDR3 reads CASTQLPGTGVYEQYF. The CDR3 nucleotides are TGTGCCAGCACCCAACTGCCCGGGACAGGGGTCTACGAGCAGTACTTC.

The CDR3 here is CASSPLDSRYNSPLHF. CDR3 nucleotides: TGTGCCAGCTCACCCTTGGACAGCAGGTATAATTCACCCCTCCACTTT. The V call is TRBV18, the J call TRBJ1-6; TRBD1 might be the D (6 bases). Germline V CDR1 and CDR2: KGHSH, LQKENI. This CDR3 spans 16 amino acids. Trimming took 3 bases from V and 4 from J, leaving 13 bases between them.

This clone was found many times. This sequence joins TRBV6-5 and TRBJ2-7; D perhaps matches TRBD1 (6 bases). This CDR3 comprises 15 residues. Looked up from germline, CDR1 is MNHEY and CDR2 is SVGAGI. The V and J ends lost 0 bases and 6 bases respectively, with 15 bases between them. The CDR3 nucleotides are TGTGCCAGCAGTTACTCGTTGGGGGCCGGAGGCGAGCAGTACTTC. Translation gives CASSYSLGAGGEQYF.

This clone was seen a handful of times. The chain carries TRBV5-5 and TRBJ2-2; 12 nucleotides agree with TRBD2. V shed 3 bases, J shed 7 bases, and the junction held 7 bases outside the gene matches. Germline V gene data show CDR1 as SGHKS and CDR2 as YYEKEE (reference sequence). This CDR3 has 16 residues. The CDR3 DNA is TGTGCCAGCAGCTGGCGACTAGCGGGAGTAAGCGGGGAGCTGTTTTTT. Translation gives CASSWRLAGVSGELFF.

This chain links TRBV5-1 with TRBJ2-7; 7 bases agree with TRBD1. CDR1 and CDR2 from the germline V gene are SGHRS and YFSETQ. The CDR3 extends over 14 amino acids. The V gene end was trimmed by 5 bases and the J gene end by 3 bases; junction bases not matched to a gene: 8. CDR3 region: CASRAFTGDYEQYF. CDR3 DNA: TGCGCCAGCAGAGCTTTCACAGGGGACTACGAGCAGTACTTC. The variable domain in full, with the rest retrieved from reference TRBV5-1 and TRBJ2-7, is KAGVTQTPRYLIKTRGQQVTLSCSPISGHRSVSWYQQTPGQGLQFLFEYFSETQRNKGNFPGRFSGRQFSNSRSEMNVSTLELGDSALYLCASRAFTGDYEQYFGPGTRLTVT.

The chain joins TRBV5-4 to TRBJ2-5; 9 bases line up with TRBD2. V was pared by 0 bases and J by 5 bases, with 5 bases of the junction left unmatched. The CDR3 length is 15 residues. CDR1 and CDR2 (germline): SGHNT, YYREEE (reference sequence). CDR3 residues: CASSLASGRLETQYF. CDR3 in DNA: TGTGCCAGCAGCTTGGCGAGCGGGAGGCTGGAGACCCAGTACTTC.

The chain couples TRBV6-5 to TRBJ2-3; D is perhaps TRBD2 (6 bases). The CDR3 loop spans 11 amino acids. V lost 8 bases and J 6 bases, leaving 9 bases between the germline ends. Germline CDR1 and CDR2: MNHEY and SVGAGI. The CDR3 DNA sequence: TGTGCCAGCCGGACTATTGATACGCAGTATTTT. The encoded protein is CASRTIDTQYF.

CDR3 nucleotide sequence: TGTGCCAGCTCACCCATGGCAGGGAATGAAAAACTGTTTTTT. Its protein is CASSPMAGNEKLFF. V and J are TRBV18 and TRBJ1-4; TRBD1 is a possible D gene (5 bases). Trimming removed 3 bases at V and 5 bases at J, with 10 bases between. Germline CDR1 is KGHSH and CDR2 is LQKENI. This CDR3 is 14 amino acids long.

The chain couples TRBV6-5 to TRBJ2-7; possibly TRBD1 for D (6 bases). The germline V gene encodes CDR1 MNHEY and CDR2 SVGAGI. The CDR3 length is 14 residues. V lost 11 bases and J 0 bases, leaving 17 bases between the germline ends. The CDR3 nucleotides read TGTGCCGCGACTGGGACACCACACTCCTACGAGCAGTACTTC. Protein product: CAATGTPHSYEQYF.

This chain connects TRBV7-2 to TRBJ1-2; no clear D. CDR3 length: 17 amino acids. Trimming removed 1 base at V and 2 bases at J, with 17 bases between. The V gene's germline CDR1 is SGHTA and CDR2 FQGNSA. CDR3 amino acids: CASSLDYGSVNNYGYTF. The CDR3 nucleotides are TGTGCCAGCAGCTTAGATTACGGGTCAGTAAACAACTATGGCTACACCTTC.

This chain links TRBV19 with TRBJ2-5, with a tentative D call TRBD2 (6 bases). Germline assignment: CDR1 LNHDA and CDR2 SQIVND (reference sequence). The V and J ends lost 6 bases and 5 bases respectively, with 13 bases between them. CDR3 size: 13 residues. This CDR3 reads CASSQNGGETQYF. The CDR3 DNA reads TGTGCCAGTAGCCAAAATGGAGGGGAGACCCAGTACTTC.

The chain is built from TRBV11-1 and TRBJ2-7; 7 positions match TRBD1. V shed 1 base and J 0 bases; nucleotides not matched to a gene: 3. The CDR3 runs 15 residues. Germline CDR1 and CDR2: SGHAT and FQDESV (reference sequence). The CDR3 protein is CASSLEWDSSYEQYF. In DNA form, the CDR3 reads TGTGCCAGCAGCTTAGAGTGGGACAGCTCCTACGAGCAGTACTTC.

J is TRBJ2-3 and V is TRBV7-3; TRBD2 is a possible D gene (5 bases). This CDR3 contains 16 residues. Trimming stripped 2 bases from V and 2 bases from J, with 14 bases between. Germline assignment: CDR1 SGHTA and CDR2 FQGTGA. CDR3: CASSLGSYGNTDTQYF. The CDR3 nucleotides read TGTGCCAGCAGCTTAGGAAGTTACGGGAACACAGATACGCAGTATTTT.

The chain recombines TRBV4-2 with TRBJ2-6; TRBD1 might be the D (5 bases). Germline V gene lookup returns CDR1 LGHNA and CDR2 YNFKEQ. The CDR3 runs to 15 residues. The germline V and J ends were trimmed by 7 bases and 2 bases, with 12 bases remaining between them. The DNA of the CDR3 is TGTGCCAGCACGCCACAGGTCACTGGGGCCAACGTCCTGACTTTC. Its protein product is CASTPQVTGANVLTF.

This sequence joins TRBV18 and TRBJ2-7; no clear D gene. Germline lookup yields CDR1 KGHSH and CDR2 LQKENI. V was trimmed by 2 bases and J by 2 bases, leaving 7 bases between them. CDR3 length: 13 amino acids. The CDR3 DNA follows: TGTGCCAGCTCACCAGTCAGTCCCTACGAGCAGTACTTC. Translating gives CASSPVSPYEQYF.

The chain has TRBV6-5 and TRBJ1-3, with no clear D. The CDR3 is 16 amino acids. The V and J ends lost 2 bases and 1 base respectively, with 12 bases between them. Germline V gene lookup returns CDR1 MNHEY and CDR2 SVGAGI. In DNA form, the CDR3 reads TGTGCCAGCAGTTACCCCCACGAGACTTCTGGAAACACCATATATTTT. Its translation is CASSYPHETSGNTIYF.

The chain carries TRBV5-4 and TRBJ2-1; D might be TRBD1 (5 bases). The germline V gene encodes CDR1 SGHNT and CDR2 YYREEE (reference sequence). This CDR3 contains 12 residues. V lost 2 bases and J 6 bases, leaving 6 bases between the germline ends. The CDR3 is CASSFRGNEQFF. In DNA form, the CDR3 reads TGTGCCAGCAGCTTTAGGGGCAATGAGCAGTTCTTC.

This clone appeared a single time. This chain connects TRBV21-1 to TRBJ2-7; the table's D call, TRBD1, has no DNA check behind it. TRBV21-1 is labeled a pseudogene. The CDR3 has 15 amino acids. CDR3 sequence (DNA): TGTGCCAGCAGCAAAGGGAGACAGGACTCCTACGAGCAGTACTTC. It translates to CASSKGRQDSYEQYF.

The rearrangement links TRBV5-4 to TRBJ1-1, with 7 bases matching TRBD1. CDR1 is SGHNT and CDR2 is YYREEE in the germline V gene (reference sequence). The V and J ends lost 4 bases and 7 bases, in that order; junction bases with no gene match: 7. The CDR3 spans 13 residues. The CDR3 sequence is CASSRQGSGEAFF. In DNA, the CDR3 is TGTGCCAGCAGCCGACAGGGCTCCGGTGAAGCTTTCTTT.

The J gene is TRBJ1-6, the V gene TRBV6-1, with TRBD1 matching 12 bases. This CDR3 region has 18 residues. Germline-derived CDR1 and CDR2 are MNHNS and SASEGT. V shed 3 bases and J 1 base; nucleotides not matched to a gene: 4. CDR3 sequence reads: CASSDWGQGASYNSPLHF. CDR3 bases: TGTGCCAGCAGTGACTGGGGACAGGGGGCTTCCTATAATTCACCCCTCCACTTT.